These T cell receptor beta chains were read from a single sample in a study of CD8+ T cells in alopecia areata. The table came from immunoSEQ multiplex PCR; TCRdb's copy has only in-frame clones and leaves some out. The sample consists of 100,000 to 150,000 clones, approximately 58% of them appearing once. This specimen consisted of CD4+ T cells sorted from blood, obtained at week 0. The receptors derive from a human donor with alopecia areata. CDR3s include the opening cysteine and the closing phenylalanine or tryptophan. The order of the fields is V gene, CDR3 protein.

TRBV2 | CASSEVGGLTSGSGEETQYF
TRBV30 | CAWSPRTGWRSNQPQHF
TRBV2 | CASSEAPQVYSNQPQHF
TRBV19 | CASSIGNYEQYF
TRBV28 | CASSFQGLSGANVLTF
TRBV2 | CASRERLAGKETQYF
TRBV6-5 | CASSYGPTTEQFF
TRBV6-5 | CASSLRGTLQETQYF
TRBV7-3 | CASSPGLEGETQYF
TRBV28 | CASSLRHQNTEAFF
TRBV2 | CASRLPGQQAPFYGYTF
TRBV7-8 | CASSLRRAYEQYF
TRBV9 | CASSVAATAARTDTQYF
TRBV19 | CASNSGSTYNEQFF
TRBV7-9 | CASSLATSPNQPQHF
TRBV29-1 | CSVRQGGGTGELFF
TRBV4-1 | CASTSATNEKLFF
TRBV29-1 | CSVRPWSNEQFF
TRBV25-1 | CASSAQGSGSYEQYF
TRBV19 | CASTLESAHHSEQFF
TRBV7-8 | CASSGRLAGDPGAKNIQYF
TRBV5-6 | CASSLSGRGYGYTF
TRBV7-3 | CASSRSGDTDTQYF
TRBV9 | CASSVPSGGTDTQYF
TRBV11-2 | CASSLVRTASYGYTF
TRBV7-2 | CASSRQAGGSTYEQYF
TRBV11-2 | CAGKQTGANTEAFF
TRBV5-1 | CASTTRGGTGELFF
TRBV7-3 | CASSPWTGKNTGELFF
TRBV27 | CASSPTSSGANVLTF
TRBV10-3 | CAIKGPTDTQYF
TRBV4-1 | CASSQDQRLASDEQFF
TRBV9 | CASSVATGSTDTQYF